There are a few counts of the clone carrying this TCR beta chain. This specimen comes from a study of T cells after yellow fever vaccination. TCRdb reprocessed the 5' RACE reads via MiXCR and lists one record per CDR3 protein. The data contain more than 300,000 distinct CDR3 sequences, about 10% of them singletons. This TCR came from a man between 18 and 29 years old who received the YFV17D yellow fever vaccine. The specimen comprised CD4+ T cells sorted from PBMCs, sampled 45 days after the yellow fever booster vaccination.

The CDR3 protein is CASRGGRGEGNGNQPQHF. The CDR3 nucleotides are TGTGCCAGTAGAGGAGGCAGGGGTGAGGGGAATGGCAATCAGCCCCAGCATTTT. The chain recombines TRBV19 with TRBJ1-5, with TRBD1 as a possible D gene (6 bases). Germline V gives CDR1 LNHDA, CDR2 SQIVND (reference sequence). V lost 6 bases and J lost 2, with 23 bases in between. This CDR3 has 18 residues.